This paragraph covers one T cell receptor (beta chain) sequence. Assay: immunoSEQ multiplex PCR; the TCRdb copy retains only in-frame clones and omits some. The repertoire holds some 79,000 clones, with roughly 87% as singletons. The sample is drawn from a study of control samples from healthy donors and cancer patients. The CDR3 sequence is 11 residues long. Between the trimmed V and J ends, which lost 8 bases and 3 bases, there was a span of 7 bases. Germline-derived CDR1 and CDR2 are SEHNR and FQNEAQ (reference sequence). The rearrangement joins TRBV7-9 to TRBJ1-2, with D tentatively TRBD1 (5 bases). Sequencing was carried out using blood. The source is a woman in her fifties or sixties in good health. The CDR3 DNA reads TGTGCCAGCGGGGGGGACTATGGCTACACCTTC. Residues: CASGGDYGYTF. The whole variable domain, remainder taken from reference TRBV7-9 and TRBJ1-2, is DTGVSQNPRHKITKRGQNVTFRCDPISEHNRLYWYRQTLGQGPEFLTYFQNEAQLEKSRLLSDRFSAERPKGSFSTLEIQRTEQGDSAMYLCASGGDYGYTFGSGTRLTVV.